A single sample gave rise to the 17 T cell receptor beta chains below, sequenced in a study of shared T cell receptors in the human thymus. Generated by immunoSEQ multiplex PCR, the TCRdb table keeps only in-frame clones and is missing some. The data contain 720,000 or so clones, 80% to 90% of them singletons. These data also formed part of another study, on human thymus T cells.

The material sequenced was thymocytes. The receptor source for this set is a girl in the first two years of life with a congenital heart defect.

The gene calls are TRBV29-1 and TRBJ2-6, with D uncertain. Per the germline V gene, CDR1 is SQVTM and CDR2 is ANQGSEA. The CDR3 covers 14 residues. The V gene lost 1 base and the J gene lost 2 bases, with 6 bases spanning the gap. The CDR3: CSVEVRAGANVLTF. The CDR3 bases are TGCAGCGTTGAAGTCCGGGCTGGGGCCAACGTCCTGACTTTC.

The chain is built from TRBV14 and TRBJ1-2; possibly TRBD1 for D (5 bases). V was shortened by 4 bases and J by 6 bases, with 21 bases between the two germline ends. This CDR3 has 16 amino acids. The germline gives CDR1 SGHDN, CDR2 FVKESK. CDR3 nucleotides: TGTGCCAGCAGCCTTACCCCTAGAACAGGAAACCATGGCTACACCTTC. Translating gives CASSLTPRTGNHGYTF.

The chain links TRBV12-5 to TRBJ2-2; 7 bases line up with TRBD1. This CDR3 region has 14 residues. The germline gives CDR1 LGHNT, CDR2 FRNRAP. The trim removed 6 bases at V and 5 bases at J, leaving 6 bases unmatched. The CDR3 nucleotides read TGTGCTAGTGGGAGGGACAGACGAACCGGGGAGCTGTTTTTT. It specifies CASGRDRRTGELFF.

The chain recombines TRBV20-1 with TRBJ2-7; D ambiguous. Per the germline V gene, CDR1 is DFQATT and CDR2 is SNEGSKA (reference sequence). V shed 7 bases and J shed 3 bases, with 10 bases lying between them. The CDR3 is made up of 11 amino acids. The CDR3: CSGVSLYEQYF. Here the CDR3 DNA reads TGCAGTGGAGTTTCCCTCTACGAGCAGTACTTC.

The CDR3 bases are TGTGCCAGCAGCTCGAGGGCAGGTCCTGTATATAGCAATCAGCCCCAGCATTTT. Protein product: CASSSRAGPVYSNQPQHF. This chain uses TRBV7-8 with TRBJ1-5; D gene ambiguous. Germline assignment: CDR1 SGHVS and CDR2 FQNEAQ. The V end lost 4 bases, the J end lost 0 bases, and 19 bases lay between the germline ends. The CDR3 sequence is 18 residues long.

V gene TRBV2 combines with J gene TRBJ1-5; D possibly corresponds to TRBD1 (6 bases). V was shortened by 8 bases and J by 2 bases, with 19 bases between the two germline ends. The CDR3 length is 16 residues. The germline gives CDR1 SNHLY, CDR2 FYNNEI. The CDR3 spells CASRYPTGNGNQPQHF. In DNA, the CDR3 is TGTGCCAGCCGTTATCCAACAGGGAACGGCAATCAGCCCCAGCATTTT.

DNA for the CDR3: TGTGCCAGCATGGGGGCGAGCTCCTACAATGAGCAGTTCTTC. Translated, it gives CASMGASSYNEQFF. This sequence joins TRBV6-6 and TRBJ2-1, with D perhaps TRBD1 (6 bases). The CDR3 covers 14 residues. V was trimmed by 7 bases and J by 0 bases, leaving 10 bases between them. Germline V gene data show CDR1 as MNHNY and CDR2 as SVGAGI (reference sequence).

CDR3 DNA sequence: TGTGCCAGCAGCTTCCGGGGGGTAGGCGTCTATAATTCACCCCTCCACTTT. This sequence encodes CASSFRGVGVYNSPLHF. The chain uses TRBV7-2 and TRBJ1-6; D perhaps matches TRBD1 (5 bases). CDR3 length equals 17 residues. The germline CDR1 and CDR2 sequences are SGHTA and FQGNSA. The V end lost 3 bases, the J end lost 3 bases, and 15 bases lay between the germline ends.

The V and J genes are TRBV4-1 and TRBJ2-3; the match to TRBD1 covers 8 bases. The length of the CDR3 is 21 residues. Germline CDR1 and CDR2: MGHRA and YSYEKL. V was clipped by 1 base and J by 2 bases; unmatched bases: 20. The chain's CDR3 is CASSQARTGWTSKGLTDTQYF. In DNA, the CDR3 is TGCGCCAGCAGCCAAGCAAGGACAGGGTGGACCTCGAAAGGTCTCACAGATACGCAGTATTTT.

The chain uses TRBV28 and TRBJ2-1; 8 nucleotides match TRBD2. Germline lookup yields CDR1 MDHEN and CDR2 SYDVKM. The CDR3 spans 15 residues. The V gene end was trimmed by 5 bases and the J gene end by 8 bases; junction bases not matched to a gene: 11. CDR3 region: CASSPGGAAIHEQFF. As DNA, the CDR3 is TGTGCCAGCAGTCCCGGGGGGGCCGCGATCCATGAGCAGTTCTTC.

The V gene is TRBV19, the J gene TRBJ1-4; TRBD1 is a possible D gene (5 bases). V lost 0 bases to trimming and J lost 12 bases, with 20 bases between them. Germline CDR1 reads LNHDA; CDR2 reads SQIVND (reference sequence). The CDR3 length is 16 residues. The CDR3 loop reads CASSIDLAEGGEELFF. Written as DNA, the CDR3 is TGTGCCAGTAGTATAGATCTAGCGGAGGGAGGGGAGGAACTGTTTTTT.

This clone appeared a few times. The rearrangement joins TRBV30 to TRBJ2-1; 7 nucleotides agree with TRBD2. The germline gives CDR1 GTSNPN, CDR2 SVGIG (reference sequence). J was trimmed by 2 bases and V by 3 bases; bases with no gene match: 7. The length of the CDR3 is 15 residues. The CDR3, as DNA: TGTGCCTGGAGGGGGGGGGTTGGGACCTACAATGAGCAGTTCTTC. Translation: CAWRGGVGTYNEQFF.

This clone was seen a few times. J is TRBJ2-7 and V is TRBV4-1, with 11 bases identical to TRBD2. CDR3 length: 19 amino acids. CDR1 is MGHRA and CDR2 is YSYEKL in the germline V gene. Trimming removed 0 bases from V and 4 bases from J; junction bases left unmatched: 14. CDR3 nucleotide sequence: TGCGCCAGCAGCCAAGATTGGCCATCGGGGGGACTAGCGGAGTACGAGCAGTACTTC. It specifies CASSQDWPSGGLAEYEQYF.

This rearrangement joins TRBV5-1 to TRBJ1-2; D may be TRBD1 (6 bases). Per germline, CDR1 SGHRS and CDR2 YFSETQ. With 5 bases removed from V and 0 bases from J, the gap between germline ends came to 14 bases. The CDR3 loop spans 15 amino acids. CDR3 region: CASRGRGTSNYGYTF. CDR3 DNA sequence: TGCGCCAGCAGGGGGAGGGGGACTTCTAACTATGGCTACACCTTC.

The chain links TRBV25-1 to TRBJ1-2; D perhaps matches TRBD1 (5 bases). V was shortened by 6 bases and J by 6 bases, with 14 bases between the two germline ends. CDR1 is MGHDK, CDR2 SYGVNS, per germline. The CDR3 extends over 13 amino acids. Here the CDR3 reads CASSLARANGYTF. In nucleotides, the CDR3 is TGTGCCAGCAGCCTGGCCAGGGCGAATGGCTACACCTTC.

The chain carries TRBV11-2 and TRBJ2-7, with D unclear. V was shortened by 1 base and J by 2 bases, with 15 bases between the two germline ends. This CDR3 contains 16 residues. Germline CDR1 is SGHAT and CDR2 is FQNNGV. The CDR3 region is CASSLAAASIPYEQYF. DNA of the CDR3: TGTGCCAGCAGCTTAGCTGCGGCCTCAATTCCCTACGAGCAGTACTTC.

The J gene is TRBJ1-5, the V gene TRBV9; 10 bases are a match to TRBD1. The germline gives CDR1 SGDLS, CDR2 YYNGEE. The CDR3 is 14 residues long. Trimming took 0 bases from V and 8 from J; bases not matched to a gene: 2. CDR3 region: CASSVGDRGKPQHF. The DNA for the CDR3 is TGTGCCAGCAGCGTAGGGGACAGGGGAAAGCCCCAGCATTTT.